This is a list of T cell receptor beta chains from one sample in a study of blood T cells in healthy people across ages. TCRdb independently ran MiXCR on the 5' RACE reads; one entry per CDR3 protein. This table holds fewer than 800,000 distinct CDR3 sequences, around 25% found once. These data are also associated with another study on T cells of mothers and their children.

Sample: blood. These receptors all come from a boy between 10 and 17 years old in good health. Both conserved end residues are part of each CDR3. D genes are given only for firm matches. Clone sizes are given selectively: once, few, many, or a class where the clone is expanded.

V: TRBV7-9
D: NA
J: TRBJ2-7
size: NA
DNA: TGTGCCAGCAGCCGTCCCGGGACTGCCACCTACGAGCAGTACTTC
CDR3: CASSRPGTATYEQYF

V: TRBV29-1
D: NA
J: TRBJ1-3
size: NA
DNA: TGCAGCGTGAGCCGGGGGAGCTCTGGAAACACCATATATTTT
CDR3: CSVSRGSSGNTIYF

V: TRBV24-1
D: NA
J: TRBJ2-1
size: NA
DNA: TGTGCCACCAGTGAGAGAGTAGGGGCGCCGCTCAATGAGCAGTTCTTC
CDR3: CATSERVGAPLNEQFF

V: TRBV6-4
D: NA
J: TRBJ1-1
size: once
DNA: TGTGCCATCTCTCCTGAAGCTTTCTTT
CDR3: CAISPEAFF

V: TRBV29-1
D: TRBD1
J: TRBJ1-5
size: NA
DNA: TGCAGCGTTGCTCCAGGGGGAAGCAATCAGCCCCAGCATTTT
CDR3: CSVAPGGSNQPQHF

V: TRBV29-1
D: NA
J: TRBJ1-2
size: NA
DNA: TGCAGCGTAGGGACGGTGACTAATGGCTACACCTTC
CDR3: CSVGTVTNGYTF

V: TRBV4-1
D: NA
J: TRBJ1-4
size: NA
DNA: TGCGCCAGCAGCCAAGTCGAGAATCGGGAAGAACTGTTTTTT
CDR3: CASSQVENREELFF

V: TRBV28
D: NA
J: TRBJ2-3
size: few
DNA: TGTGCCAGCAGCTACAGCGGGTTAGGGGATACGCAGTATTTT
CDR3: CASSYSGLGDTQYF

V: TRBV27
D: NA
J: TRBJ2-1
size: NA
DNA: TGTGCCAGCAGTTTCGCAGGGCACGATGAGCAGTTCTTC
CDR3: CASSFAGHDEQFF

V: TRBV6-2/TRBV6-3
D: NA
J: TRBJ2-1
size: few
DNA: TGTGCCAGCAGTTACAGTGTGACTTCCTCCTACAATGAGCAGTTCTTC
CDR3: CASSYSVTSSYNEQFF

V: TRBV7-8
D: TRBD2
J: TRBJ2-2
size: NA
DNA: TGTGCCAGCAGCTTAGCGGCGGGACTAGCGGAAGTAACCGGGGAGCTGTTTTTT
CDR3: CASSLAAGLAEVTGELFF

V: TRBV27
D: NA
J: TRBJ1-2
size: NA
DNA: TGTGCCAGCAGCAGTAGGGATGGGGCATATGGCTACACCTTC
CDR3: CASSSRDGAYGYTF

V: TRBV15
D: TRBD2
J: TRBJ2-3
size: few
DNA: TGTGCCACCAGCCCCCGCTTGGGAGGCGGGAGGGTAGATACGCAGTATTTT
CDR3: CATSPRLGGGRVDTQYF

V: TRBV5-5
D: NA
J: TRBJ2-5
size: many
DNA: TGTGCCAGCAGCGGAGGACAAATCCAAGAGACCCAGTACTTC
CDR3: CASSGGQIQETQYF

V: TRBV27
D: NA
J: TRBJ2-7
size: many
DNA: TGTGCCAGCAGTTTACCGGGGAGGGAGCAGTACTTC
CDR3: CASSLPGREQYF

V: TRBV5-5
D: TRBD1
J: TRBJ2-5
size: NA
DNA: TGTGCCAGCAGTCCGGGACAGATTAAACAAGAGACCCAGTACTTC
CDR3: CASSPGQIKQETQYF

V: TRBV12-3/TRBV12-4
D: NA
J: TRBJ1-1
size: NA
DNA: TGTGCCAGCACCGAGGGATCGGGGGGCAAGACTGAAGCTTTCTTT
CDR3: CASTEGSGGKTEAFF

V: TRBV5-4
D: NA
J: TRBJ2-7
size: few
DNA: TGTGCCAGCAGCTTGGAACCTAGCGCCTACGAGCAGTACTTC
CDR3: CASSLEPSAYEQYF

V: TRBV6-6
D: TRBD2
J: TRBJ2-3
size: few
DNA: TGTGCCACCAACGGGGGGGGGCCAGATACGCAGTATTTT
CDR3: CATNGGGPDTQYF

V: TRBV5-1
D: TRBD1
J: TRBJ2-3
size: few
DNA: TGCGCCAGCAGCCCGACACCGGACAGGGTCACAGATACGCAGTATTTT
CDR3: CASSPTPDRVTDTQYF

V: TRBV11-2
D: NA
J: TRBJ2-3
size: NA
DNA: TGTGCCAGCAGCTTAGGAGGAAGGGGGTGGGATACGCAGTATTTT
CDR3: CASSLGGRGWDTQYF

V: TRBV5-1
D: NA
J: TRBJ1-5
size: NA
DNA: TGCGCCAGCAGCCCGGAGCATTTT
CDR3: CASSPEHF

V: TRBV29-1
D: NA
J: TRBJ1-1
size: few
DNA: TGCAGCGTTGATAATCAGCACGGGCCACGGGCTTTCTTT
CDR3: CSVDNQHGPRAFF

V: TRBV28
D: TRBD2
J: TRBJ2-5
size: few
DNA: TGTGCCAGCAGTCCCGGGGGGACCACCCAGTACTTC
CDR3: CASSPGGTTQYF

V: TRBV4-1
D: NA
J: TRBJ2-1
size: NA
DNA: TGCGCCAGCACTAAAATCCATGTAGGAGCCAATGAGCAGTTCTTC
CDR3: CASTKIHVGANEQFF

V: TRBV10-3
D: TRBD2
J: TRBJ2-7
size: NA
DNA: TGTGCCATCAGTCCATCTAGCGGGAGATCAGACGAGCAGTACTTC
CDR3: CAISPSSGRSDEQYF

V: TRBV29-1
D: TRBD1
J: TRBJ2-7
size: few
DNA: TGCAGCGTTGGGGGTGGGGACAGGGGCTACGAGCAGTACTTC
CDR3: CSVGGGDRGYEQYF

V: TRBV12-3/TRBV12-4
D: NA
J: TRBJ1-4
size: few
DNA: TGTGCCAGCAGGAGTGGGGATGAAAAACTGTTTTTT
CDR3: CASRSGDEKLFF

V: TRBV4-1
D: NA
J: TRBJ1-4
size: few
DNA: TGCGCCAGCAGCCTCCCCCCTGCAGGGAAGGAAAAACTGTTTTTT
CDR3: CASSLPPAGKEKLFF

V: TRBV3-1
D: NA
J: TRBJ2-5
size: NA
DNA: TGTGCCAGCAGCCCTGCGAGCTCCGAGACCCAGTACTTC
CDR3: CASSPASSETQYF

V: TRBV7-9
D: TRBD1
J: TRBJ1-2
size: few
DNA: TGTGCCAGCAGGGAAGGGGGCGCTGAGTATGGCTACACCTTC
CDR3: CASREGGAEYGYTF

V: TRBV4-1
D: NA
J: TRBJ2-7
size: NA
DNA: TGCGCCAGCAGCCAAGACAATTTCGGCGAGCAGTACTTC
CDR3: CASSQDNFGEQYF

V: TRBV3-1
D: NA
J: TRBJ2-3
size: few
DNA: TGTGCCAGCAGCCAGCGCTTAGCGGACAACACAGATACGCAGTATTTT
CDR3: CASSQRLADNTDTQYF

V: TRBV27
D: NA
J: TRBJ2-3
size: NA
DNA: TGTGCCAGCGGAAATCCGGGCCTCGATCCCAAGTGGGATACGCAGTATTTT
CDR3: CASGNPGLDPKWDTQYF

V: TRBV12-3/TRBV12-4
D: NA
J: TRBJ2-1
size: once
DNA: TGTGCCAGCAGTCCTGCTGGTACTGAGCAGTTCTTC
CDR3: CASSPAGTEQFF

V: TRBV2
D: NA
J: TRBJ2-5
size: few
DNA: TGTGCCAGCGTGGGGGAAGAGACCCAGTACTTC
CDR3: CASVGEETQYF

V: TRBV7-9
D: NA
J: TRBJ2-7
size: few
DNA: TGTGCCAGCAGCTTAGCGCAGGGCCCCTCCTACGAGCAGTACTTC
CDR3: CASSLAQGPSYEQYF

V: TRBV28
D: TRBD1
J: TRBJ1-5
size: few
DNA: TGTGCCAGCAGTCAGGACAGGGGGGATCAGCCCCAGCATTTT
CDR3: CASSQDRGDQPQHF

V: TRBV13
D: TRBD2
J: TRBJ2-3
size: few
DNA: TGTGCCAGCAGCTCCCAAGCCGGGACTAGCGGGGGAGCCAGGGATACGCAGTATTTT
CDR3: CASSSQAGTSGGARDTQYF

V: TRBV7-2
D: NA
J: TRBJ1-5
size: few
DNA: TGTGCCAGCAGCTTAGCATTCCGGGACGGTTATAGCAATCAGCCCCAGCATTTT
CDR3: CASSLAFRDGYSNQPQHF

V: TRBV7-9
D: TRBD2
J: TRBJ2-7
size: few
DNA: TGTGCCAGCAGCTTAGAGCTAGCGGGGGTCTACGAGCAGTACTTC
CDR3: CASSLELAGVYEQYF